This entry describes one T cell receptor beta chain. Germline V gene lookup returns CDR1 SGHVS and CDR2 FQNEAQ. V shed 4 bases, J shed 1 base, and the junction held 10 bases outside the gene matches. The CDR3 is 17 amino acids. This record comes from a study of blood T cell repertoires in COVID-19. For the study at large: The origin of the acute and convalescent COVID-19 samples was the United States, Italy and Spain. The analysed material was cDNA or gDNA that came from T cells, B-cell-depleted T cells, or PBMCs.

Per the original methods: Reference gene primers were amplified, and this amplification served to estimate nucleated cell counts. Sequenced by immunoSEQ multiplex PCR; TCRdb stores in-frame clones only, minus some. V and J calls and clone size come straight from that table; D and trimming were deduced from the DNA. Altogether 200,000 to 300,000 clones are present, around four fifths being singletons, with the ten largest covering under 4.5%. This TCR derives from a man aged 50 to 60 with acute or convalescent COVID-19. This chain uses TRBV7-8 with TRBJ2-3; 8 nucleotides line up with TRBD1. Sequencing input: peripheral blood. CDR3 amino acids: CASSWSGRGRGTDTQYF. The DNA for the CDR3 is TGTGCCAGCAGCTGGTCCGGCAGGGGGCGCGGCACAGATACGCAGTATTTT.